One and the same sample provided the 9 T cell receptor beta chains below, sequenced in a study of OX40 agonist ivuxolimab in advanced cancers. The protocol was immunoSEQ multiplex PCR, while the TCRdb copy is restricted to in-frame clones and leaves out a portion. The data show approximately 61,000 clones, nearly 90% seen once. The sample was CD4+ or CD8+ T cells sorted from blood, taken in a trial of the OX40 agonist ivuxolimab. All receptors come from an adult with an advanced solid tumor such as melanoma, head and neck, liver or kidney cancer.

The rearrangement links TRBV5-6 to TRBJ2-1; D possibly corresponds to TRBD2 (6 bases). The CDR3 extends over 14 amino acids. The V and J ends lost 2 bases and 15 bases respectively, with 21 bases between them. The germline CDR1 and CDR2 sequences are SGHDT and YYEEEE. Here the CDR3 reads CASSLVTRDSWWFF. The CDR3 DNA reads TGTGCCAGCAGCTTAGTTACCAGGGACTCATGGTGGTTCTTC.

The chain links TRBV19 to TRBJ2-3; TRBD1 agrees at 11 bases. V gave up 6 bases and J gave up 4 bases; unmatched junction bases: 12. CDR3 length: 17 residues. CDR1 and CDR2 (germline): LNHDA, SQIVND (reference sequence). In nucleotides, the CDR3 is TGTGCCAGTAGAAAAGCCGGGACAGGGGGAATCGCAGATACGCAGTATTTT. Protein: CASRKAGTGGIADTQYF.

The chain has TRBV25-1 and TRBJ1-1, with D perhaps TRBD1 (5 bases). Germline CDR1 MGHDK, CDR2 SYGVNS. CDR3 size: 11 residues. The V and J ends lost 3 bases and 11 bases respectively, with 10 bases between them. The DNA of the CDR3 is TGTGCCAGCAGTGAGGGGGTTCGGGCTTTCTTT. Translated: CASSEGVRAFF.

The CDR3 sequence is CASRFWAGSGSGNTIYF. In DNA form, the CDR3 reads TGTGCCAGCAGATTTTGGGCAGGTTCGGGGTCTGGAAACACCATATATTTT. The V and J genes are TRBV2 and TRBJ1-3; unclear D gene. The V end was cut by 6 bases, the J end by 1 base, with 19 bases between. Germline V gene sequence: CDR1 SNHLY, CDR2 FYNNEI. This CDR3 comprises 17 residues.

This clone was seen more than once but under ten times. This rearrangement joins TRBV19 to TRBJ1-1, with TRBD1 identical over 8 bases. Germline trimming cut 3 bases from V and 1 base from J; bases unmatched to any gene: 7. The CDR3 has 16 amino acids. The germline CDR1 and CDR2 sequences are LNHDA and SQIVND (reference sequence). The CDR3 region is CASSIGGTGTNTEAFF. The CDR3 bases are TGTGCCAGTAGTATCGGTGGGACAGGAACGAACACTGAAGCTTTCTTT.

This clone appeared once. The chain carries TRBV6-6 and TRBJ2-7, with a weak D call TRBD1 (5 bases). Germline V gene sequence: CDR1 MNHNY, CDR2 SVGAGI (reference sequence). The CDR3 extends over 15 amino acids. Trimming pared 7 bases from V and 3 bases from J, leaving 19 bases between. This chain's CDR3 is CASTRQGPSLYEQYF. CDR3 coding DNA: TGTGCCAGCACGAGGCAGGGCCCGTCCCTCTACGAGCAGTACTTC.

The V call is TRBV18, the J call TRBJ2-7; D gene unclear. The CDR3 extends over 15 amino acids. The ends were cut back, 3 bases at V and 4 bases at J, with 16 bases in the middle. Germline lookup yields CDR1 KGHSH and CDR2 LQKENI. CDR3 residues: CASSPTTDLGYEQYF. The CDR3 region has the DNA TGTGCCAGCTCACCTACTACGGATCTCGGGTACGAGCAGTACTTC.

The V call is TRBV10-3, the J call TRBJ2-1; D is tentatively TRBD1 or TRBD2 (6 bases each). The CDR3 has 15 amino acids. V was trimmed by 0 bases and J by 10 bases, leaving 16 bases between them. Per the germline V gene, CDR1 is ENHRY and CDR2 is SYGVKD. The CDR3 region is CAISESANRDLEQFF. In DNA, the CDR3 is TGTGCCATCAGTGAGTCGGCAAACAGGGACTTGGAGCAGTTCTTC.

The V gene is TRBV6-8, the J gene TRBJ2-7; 8 nucleotides line up with TRBD1. V shed 11 bases, J shed 6 bases, and the junction held 15 bases outside the gene matches. This CDR3 comprises 14 residues. Per germline, CDR1 MNHGY and CDR2 SAAAGT. The CDR3 reads CAGMRQGIFREQYF. The CDR3 nucleotides are TGTGCCGGGATGAGACAGGGGATATTCCGCGAGCAGTACTTC.